Below, 30 T cell receptor beta chains from the same sample are listed, as sequenced in a study of shared clonotypes between healthy human individuals. Using immunoSEQ multiplex PCR, the repertoire was profiled, and TCRdb retains in-frame clones only, with some absent. Here the sample spans 560,000 or so clones, about 96% being singletons. Naivety among CD8 cells was defined by CD45RO negativity and positive CCR7 selection, thereby excluding terminally differentiated effector memory CD45RA+ cells. Sequenced: naive CD8+ T cells sorted from blood. Source of these receptors: a woman in her 30s in good health.

The CDR3: CATRATGGSGNTIYF. CDR3 DNA sequence: TGTGCCACCAGGGCAACAGGGGGGTCTGGAAACACCATATATTTT. The rearrangement links TRBV15 to TRBJ1-3; 8 nucleotides align to TRBD1. The CDR3 is 15 residues long. Germline trimming cut 6 bases from V and 1 base from J; bases unmatched to any gene: 5. Germline values: CDR1 LNHNV, CDR2 YYDKDF (reference sequence).

CDR3 coding DNA: TGTGCCAGTAGTACCCTCGCAGGGGATTCCTACGAGCAGTACTTC. It encodes CASSTLAGDSYEQYF. The J gene is TRBJ2-7, the V gene TRBV19, with D possibly TRBD1 on 6 matching bases. V was clipped by 4 bases and J by 1 base, with 14 bases between them. In germline, CDR1 is LNHDA, CDR2 SQIVND (reference sequence). CDR3 length equals 15 residues.

The gene calls are TRBV4-1 and TRBJ2-1; TRBD2 matches 9 bases. This CDR3 has 16 residues. J was trimmed by 12 bases and V by 2 bases; bases with no gene match: 14. Per germline, CDR1 MGHRA and CDR2 YSYEKL. CDR3 DNA: TGCGCCAGCAGCCAACTCTCGGCGGGAGGGCTTATAGGGCAGTTCTTC. Residues: CASSQLSAGGLIGQFF.

This clone appeared a single time. This chain uses TRBV7-2 with TRBJ1-5, with D perhaps TRBD1 (5 bases). Germline CDR1 and CDR2: SGHTA and FQGNSA. This CDR3 is 15 amino acids long. V was shortened by 1 base and J by 5 bases, with 12 bases between the two germline ends. The CDR3 sequence is CASSLGWGGYQPQHF. The CDR3 DNA follows: TGTGCCAGCAGCTTAGGGTGGGGGGGGTATCAGCCCCAGCATTTT.

In regard to this clone: The junction shows a germline mismatch at one end, possibly a read error. The V and J genes are TRBV27 and TRBJ2-1; D is ambiguous. Germline CDR1 is MNHEY and CDR2 is SMNVEV (reference sequence). This CDR3 is built from 13 residues. Written as DNA, the CDR3 is TGTGCCAGCAGTTTCCCCTCCGACAATGAGCAGTTCTTC. Amino acid sequence: CASSFPSDNEQFF.

V and J are TRBV21-1 and TRBJ2-1; TRBD2, as called in the table, went unchecked against the DNA. TRBV21-1 is given as a pseudogene. The CDR3 loop spans 17 amino acids. DNA of the CDR3: TGTGCCAGCAGCACGGGATATTCGGGAGGTCCCTACAATGAGCAGTTCTTC. It specifies CASSTGYSGGPYNEQFF.

The chain employs TRBV14 and TRBJ2-7; 14 bases are a match to TRBD2. V trimming: 1 base; J trimming: 6 bases; junction bases outside the gene matches: 17. CDR3 length: 20 amino acids. Germline values: CDR1 SGHDN, CDR2 FVKESK. In DNA form, the CDR3 reads TGTGCCAGCAGCCAAGGAAGAACTGGCGGGACTAGCGGGAGACGGGTCGAGCAGTACTTC. Translating gives CASSQGRTGGTSGRRVEQYF.

The chain couples TRBV27 to TRBJ2-3; 8 positions agree with TRBD1. The germline V gene has CDR1 MNHEY and CDR2 SMNVEV (reference sequence). The CDR3 has 15 amino acids. Trimming at V came to 6 bases and at J to 6 bases, leaving 11 bases not matched to a gene. In nucleotides, the CDR3 is TGTGCCAGCAGCTATGGGACAGGTTCAGGGGATACGCAGTATTTT. Translation gives CASSYGTGSGDTQYF.

The rearrangement uses TRBV4-1 and TRBJ2-7, with 8 bases that match TRBD2. V lost 2 bases to trimming and J lost 0 bases; unmatched junction nucleotides: 3. The CDR3 consists of 15 residues. Germline V gives CDR1 MGHRA, CDR2 YSYEKL. CDR3 sequence: CASSQRGGSSYEQYF. The CDR3, as DNA: TGCGCCAGCAGCCAACGGGGGGGAAGCTCCTACGAGCAGTACTTC.

The rearrangement uses TRBV7-9 and TRBJ2-1, with 13 bases lining up with TRBD2. The CDR3 runs 16 residues. J lost 9 bases, V lost 5 bases, and 10 bases had no gene match. Germline CDR1 reads SEHNR; CDR2 reads FQNEAQ (reference sequence). This chain's CDR3 is CASSNERLAGGAEQFF. The CDR3 bases are TGTGCCAGCAGCAATGAGAGACTAGCGGGAGGTGCTGAGCAGTTCTTC.

This sequence joins TRBV5-1 and TRBJ2-2, with D perhaps matching TRBD1 (6 bases). The CDR3 is 15 amino acids. V was shortened by 1 base and J by 8 bases, with 15 bases between the two germline ends. The germline gives CDR1 SGHRS, CDR2 YFSETQ. CDR3 sequence reads: CASSLNRGLAGELFF. CDR3 DNA: TGCGCCAGCAGCTTGAATAGGGGGTTGGCTGGGGAGCTGTTTTTT. The whole variable domain, remainder taken from reference TRBV5-1 and TRBJ2-2, is KAGVTQTPRYLIKTRGQQVTLSCSPISGHRSVSWYQQTPGQGLQFLFEYFSETQRNKGNFPGRFSGRQFSNSRSEMNVSTLELGDSALYLCASSLNRGLAGELFFGEGSRLTVL.

This rearrangement joins TRBV28 to TRBJ2-4; no firm D call. The CDR3 covers 15 residues. Germline V lookup: CDR1 MDHEN, CDR2 SYDVKM. V was clipped by 3 bases and J by 6 bases, with 15 bases between them. CDR3 nucleotide sequence: TGTGCCAGCAGTTTGCAGGAGACCCCAGTAAACATTCAGTACTTC. This codes for CASSLQETPVNIQYF.

The CDR3 region has the DNA TGTGCCAGCAGTTTCTACCCCCCGGGGGGTCCCAATCAGCCCCAGCATTTT. Translated, it gives CASSFYPPGGPNQPQHF. The genes are TRBV27 and TRBJ1-5, with D possibly matching TRBD1 (5 bases). Germline V lookup: CDR1 MNHEY, CDR2 SMNVEV (reference sequence). The V gene lost 3 bases and the J gene lost 3 bases, with 18 bases spanning the gap. This CDR3 is 17 amino acids long.

The chain couples TRBV6-4 to TRBJ1-2, with D uncertain. The ends were cut back, 7 bases at V and 5 bases at J, with 20 bases in the middle. This CDR3 spans 15 amino acids. The germline gives CDR1 MRHNA, CDR2 SNTAGT. CDR3 sequence reads: CASKPGPHHAYGYTF. In DNA form, the CDR3 reads TGTGCCAGCAAACCAGGACCTCACCATGCTTATGGCTACACCTTC.

The rearrangement joins TRBV4-2 to TRBJ2-1; no clear D gene. This CDR3 contains 15 residues. V was cut by 4 bases and J by 1 base, with 11 bases left in between. Germline CDR1 is LGHNA and CDR2 is YNFKEQ. DNA of the CDR3: TGTGCCAGCAGCCCAGGACCAGGATCCTACAATGAGCAGTTCTTC. Protein product: CASSPGPGSYNEQFF.

The V and J genes are TRBV27 and TRBJ2-5; 8 bases match TRBD2. The V gene end was trimmed by 0 bases and the J gene end by 3 bases; junction bases not matched to a gene: 0. Germline V gives CDR1 MNHEY, CDR2 SMNVEV (reference sequence). The length of the CDR3 is 14 residues. This CDR3 is CASSLSSGKETQYF. Written as DNA, the CDR3 is TGTGCCAGCAGTTTATCTAGCGGGAAAGAGACCCAGTACTTC.

The V call is TRBV7-2, the J call TRBJ1-3; D not certain. Trimming took 0 bases from V and 0 from J, leaving 9 bases between them. Germline CDR1 and CDR2: SGHTA and FQGNSA. CDR3 size: 16 residues. CDR3 in amino acids: CASSLAPWGSGNTIYF. Here the CDR3 DNA reads TGTGCCAGCAGCTTAGCGCCTTGGGGCTCTGGAAACACCATATATTTT. Full variable domain (remainder filled in from reference TRBV7-2 and TRBJ1-3): GAGVSQSPSNKVTEKGKDVELRCDPISGHTALYWYRQSLGQGLEFLIYFQGNSAPDKSGLPSDRFSAERTGGSVSTLTIQRTQQEDSAVYLCASSLAPWGSGNTIYFGEGSWLTVV.

The chain carries TRBV28 and TRBJ1-5; possibly TRBD1 for D (6 bases). CDR1 MDHEN and CDR2 SYDVKM come from the germline V gene. The CDR3 runs 14 residues. Trimming removed 8 bases from V and 7 bases from J, with 18 bases in between. CDR3 amino acids: CASGKGVGDQPQHF. CDR3 nucleotides: TGTGCCAGCGGCAAGGGGGTTGGCGACCAGCCCCAGCATTTT.

The chain carries TRBV7-9 and TRBJ2-7, with D perhaps TRBD1 (5 bases). The CDR3 is 14 residues long. Trimming cost V 1 base and J 2 bases, with 9 bases left between them. Looked up from germline, CDR1 is SEHNR and CDR2 is FQNEAQ (reference sequence). The CDR3 region is CASSLGDSTYEQYF. CDR3 bases: TGTGCCAGCAGCTTAGGAGACAGCACCTACGAGCAGTACTTC.

V usage is TRBV1 and J usage is TRBJ2-3; the table gives TRBD2 as D, unverified against the DNA. TRBV1 is a listed pseudogene. The CDR3 length is 15 residues. CDR3 DNA: TGCACCAGCCCGGGTAGCGGGAGGCCCCCAGATACGCAGTATTTT. Its translation is CTSPGSGRPPDTQYF.

This clone was counted a single time. The rearrangement joins TRBV4-1 to TRBJ1-1; D gene ambiguous. This CDR3 contains 15 residues. CDR1 MGHRA and CDR2 YSYEKL come from the germline V gene. V gave up 4 bases and J gave up 4 bases, with 16 bases separating them. CDR3 DNA sequence: TGCGCCAGCAGCCCAATATCGCCCGGTCGCACTGAAGCTTTCTTT. It codes for CASSPISPGRTEAFF.

The chain recombines TRBV4-1 with TRBJ2-7; TRBD2 aligns across 9 bases. The J segment lost 3 bases and the V segment lost 0 bases, leaving 0 bases of the junction unmatched. The CDR3 is 14 residues long. Germline loops: CDR1 MGHRA, CDR2 YSYEKL. CDR3 sequence (DNA): TGCGCCAGCAGCCAAGAAGCGGGAGGCTACGAGCAGTACTTC. As protein: CASSQEAGGYEQYF.

V is TRBV13 and J is TRBJ2-7; 7 bases are shared with TRBD2. Germline CDR1 reads PRHDT; CDR2 reads FYEKMQ (reference sequence). The CDR3 is 14 amino acids. V shed 5 bases and J 0 bases; nucleotides not matched to a gene: 4. This CDR3 reads CASSPSGDSYEQYF. In DNA, the CDR3 is TGTGCCAGCAGCCCCAGCGGGGACTCCTACGAGCAGTACTTC.

On this clone: The sample has other DNA sequences that encode this CDR3 too. The chain carries TRBV7-9 and TRBJ1-5; 9 bases are a match to TRBD1. V trimming: 5 bases; J trimming: 2 bases; junction bases outside the gene matches: 4. CDR1 is SEHNR and CDR2 is FQNEAQ in the germline V gene (reference sequence). The CDR3 sequence is 15 residues long. In DNA form, the CDR3 reads TGTGCCAGCAGCGCACAGGGGGCTGGCAATCAGCCCCAGCATTTT. Protein sequence: CASSAQGAGNQPQHF.

The V call is TRBV27, the J call TRBJ1-2; TRBD1 matches 8 bases. The junction had 11 bases not matched to a gene; V was cut back by 3 bases and J by 5 bases. Germline CDR1 is MNHEY and CDR2 is SMNVEV (reference sequence). The length of the CDR3 is 16 residues. CDR3 sequence: CASSFSSGDRGYGYTF. The CDR3 DNA sequence: TGTGCCAGCAGTTTTTCCTCAGGCGACAGGGGATATGGCTACACCTTC.

J is TRBJ2-1 and V is TRBV28, with a possible D match to TRBD2 (5 bases). V gave up 6 bases and J gave up 15 bases, with 24 bases separating them. The germline V gene encodes CDR1 MDHEN and CDR2 SYDVKM. The CDR3 runs to 14 residues. The CDR3 region is CASSQIFSGLRLFF. DNA of the CDR3: TGTGCCAGCAGCCAAATATTTAGTGGACTCAGGTTGTTCTTC.

This chain connects TRBV27 to TRBJ2-6; the D is unclear. Germline-derived CDR1 and CDR2 are MNHEY and SMNVEV (reference sequence). V was trimmed by 3 bases and J by 0 bases, leaving 15 bases between them. The CDR3 loop spans 18 amino acids. CDR3 amino acids: CASSLSQPIYSGANVLTF. CDR3 DNA: TGTGCCAGCAGTTTGTCACAACCAATTTACTCTGGGGCCAACGTCCTGACTTTC.

The chain is built from TRBV7-9 and TRBJ1-4; TRBD1 might be the D (5 bases). Germline lookup yields CDR1 SEHNR and CDR2 FQNEAQ (reference sequence). Trimming left V 1 base short and J 8 bases short, with 17 bases between. CDR3 length equals 16 residues. The CDR3, as DNA: TGTGCCAGCAGCTTAGATTCCGAAGGGGTAGGGGAAAAACTGTTTTTT. This gives the protein CASSLDSEGVGEKLFF.

The gene calls are TRBV12-5 and TRBJ2-2, with 7 bases matching TRBD1. This CDR3 region has 15 residues. From germline, CDR1 is LGHNT and CDR2 FRNRAP. The V segment lost 5 bases and the J segment 8 bases; nucleotides outside the gene matches: 11. The CDR3 DNA sequence: TGTGCTAGTGGTCCGGACACTACAGGGGTGGGGGAGCTGTTTTTT. It translates to CASGPDTTGVGELFF.

With regard to this clone: This same CDR3 is encoded by further DNA sequences in the sample. The rearrangement uses TRBV28 and TRBJ2-7; 7 bases are shared with TRBD1. Germline assignment: CDR1 MDHEN and CDR2 SYDVKM. V shed 4 bases and J 5 bases; nucleotides not matched to a gene: 5. This CDR3 has 13 amino acids. The CDR3 spells CASSYLDRDEQYF. CDR3 nucleotides: TGTGCCAGCAGTTACCTCGACAGGGACGAGCAGTACTTC.